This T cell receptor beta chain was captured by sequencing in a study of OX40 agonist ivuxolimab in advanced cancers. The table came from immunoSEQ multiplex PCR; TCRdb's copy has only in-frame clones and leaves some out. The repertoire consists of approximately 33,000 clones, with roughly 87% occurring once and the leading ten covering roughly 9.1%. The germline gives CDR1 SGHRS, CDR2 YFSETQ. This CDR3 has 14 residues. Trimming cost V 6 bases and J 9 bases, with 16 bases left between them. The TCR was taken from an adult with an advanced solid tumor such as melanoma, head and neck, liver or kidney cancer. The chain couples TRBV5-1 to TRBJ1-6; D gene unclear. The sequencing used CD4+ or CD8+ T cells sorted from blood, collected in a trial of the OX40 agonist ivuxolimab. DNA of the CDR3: TGCGCCAGCACTGGCGAGGGCGCAGGTTCACCCCTCCACTTT. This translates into CASTGEGAGSPLHF.